This T cell receptor beta chain was observed in a study of regulatory T cells in long-lasting Graves disease. Per the germline V gene, CDR1 is SGHRS and CDR2 is YFSETQ. The length of the CDR3 is 16 residues. Trimming took 2 bases from V and 0 from J, leaving 12 bases between them. As for time point: newly diagnosed GD, antithyroid drugs for less than 3 months. Preparation of the TCR library used RNA extracted from PBMCs. Sequencing libraries for TCR beta were prepared with iRepertoire HTBI primers and Arm-PCR of CDR3 regions. In the original processing: Samples revealed 62 TRBV and over twelve TRBJ segments. TCRdb ran MiXCR on the multiplex PCR reads and lists one entry per CDR3 protein. The V and J calls were determined by TCRdb, not by the authors. The sample has about 560,000 distinct CDR3 sequences, approximately 16% seen once; the top ten hold around 12%. This clonotype appeared many times. These same data were also listed under a study on T cells in Graves' hyperthyroidism and ophthalmopathy. That work contributes: Those patients with uncontrolled infection, other autoimmune disease, pregnancy or lactation were excluded.

The material was peripheral blood mononuclear cells (PBMCs), obtained at new diagnosis, from a patient treated with antithyroid drugs. The chain carries TRBV5-1 and TRBJ2-1; D might be TRBD1 (5 bases). The sequence derives from a man between 18 and 35 years old with Graves disease. CDR3 bases: TGCGCCAGCAGCTTACAACCTGACAGCTCCTACAATGAGCAGTTCTTC. This translates into CASSLQPDSSYNEQFF.